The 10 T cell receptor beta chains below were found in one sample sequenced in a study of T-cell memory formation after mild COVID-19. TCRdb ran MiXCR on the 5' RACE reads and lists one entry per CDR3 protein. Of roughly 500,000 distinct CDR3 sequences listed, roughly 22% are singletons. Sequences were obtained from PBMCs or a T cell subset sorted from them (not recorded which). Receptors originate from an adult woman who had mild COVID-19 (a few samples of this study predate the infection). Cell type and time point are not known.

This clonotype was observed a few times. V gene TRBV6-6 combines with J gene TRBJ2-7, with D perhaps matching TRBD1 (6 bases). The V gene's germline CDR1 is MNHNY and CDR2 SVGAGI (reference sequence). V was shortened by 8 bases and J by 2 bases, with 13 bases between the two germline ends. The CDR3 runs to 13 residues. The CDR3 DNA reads TGTGCCAGCGGAGCAGGGGACACCTACGAGCAGTACTTC. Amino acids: CASGAGDTYEQYF.

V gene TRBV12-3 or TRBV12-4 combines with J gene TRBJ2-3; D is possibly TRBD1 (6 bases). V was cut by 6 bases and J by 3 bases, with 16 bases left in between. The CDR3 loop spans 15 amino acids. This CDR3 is CASRFSAGETDTQYF. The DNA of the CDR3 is TGTGCCAGCAGGTTCTCGGCAGGGGAAACAGATACGCAGTATTTT.

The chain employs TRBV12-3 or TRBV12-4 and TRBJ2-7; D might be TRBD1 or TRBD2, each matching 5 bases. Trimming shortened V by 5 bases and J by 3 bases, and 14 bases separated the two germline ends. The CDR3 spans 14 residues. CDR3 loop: CASSRDPMIYEQYF. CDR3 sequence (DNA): TGTGCCAGCAGTCGGGACCCCATGATCTACGAGCAGTACTTC.

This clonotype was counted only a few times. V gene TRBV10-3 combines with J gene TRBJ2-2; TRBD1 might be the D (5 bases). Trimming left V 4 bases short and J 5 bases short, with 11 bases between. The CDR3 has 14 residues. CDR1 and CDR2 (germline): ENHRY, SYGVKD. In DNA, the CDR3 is TGTGCCATCAGTGTAGCAGGGAAAACCGGGGAGCTGTTTTTT. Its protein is CAISVAGKTGELFF.

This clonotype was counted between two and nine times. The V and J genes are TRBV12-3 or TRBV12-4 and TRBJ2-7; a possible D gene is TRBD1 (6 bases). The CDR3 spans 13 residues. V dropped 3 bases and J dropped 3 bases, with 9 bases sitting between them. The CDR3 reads CASSFGQIYEQYF. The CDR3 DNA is TGTGCCAGCAGTTTTGGACAGATCTACGAGCAGTACTTC.

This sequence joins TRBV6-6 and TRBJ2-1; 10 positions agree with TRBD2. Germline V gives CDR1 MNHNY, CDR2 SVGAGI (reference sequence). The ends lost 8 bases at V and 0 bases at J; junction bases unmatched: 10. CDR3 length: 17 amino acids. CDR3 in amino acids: CASRVAGGLGSYNEQFF. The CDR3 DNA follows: TGTGCCAGCCGGGTAGCGGGGGGCCTTGGCTCCTACAATGAGCAGTTCTTC.

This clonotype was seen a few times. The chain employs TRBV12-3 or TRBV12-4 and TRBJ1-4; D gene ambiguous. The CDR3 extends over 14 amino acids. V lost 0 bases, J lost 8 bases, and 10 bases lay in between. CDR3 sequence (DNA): TGTGCCAGCAGTTTAGCGGAGGTTAGAGAAAAACTGTTTTTT. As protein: CASSLAEVREKLFF.

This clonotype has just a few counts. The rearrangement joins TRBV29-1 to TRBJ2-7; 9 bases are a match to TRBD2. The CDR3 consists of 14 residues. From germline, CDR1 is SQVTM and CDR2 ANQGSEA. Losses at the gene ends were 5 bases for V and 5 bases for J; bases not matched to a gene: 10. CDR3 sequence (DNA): TGCAGCGTTTGGAGTGTGCGGGAGGGGGACGAGCAGTACTTC. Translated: CSVWSVREGDEQYF.

CDR3 amino acids: CAISRVAGPSTDTQYF. The DNA of the CDR3 is TGTGCCATCAGTCGCGTAGCGGGACCAAGCACAGATACGCAGTATTTT. The chain employs TRBV10-3 and TRBJ2-3, with TRBD2 matching 8 bases. The germline V gene encodes CDR1 ENHRY and CDR2 SYGVKD. Trimming cost V 5 bases and J 0 bases; bases outside gene matches: 7. The CDR3 consists of 16 residues.

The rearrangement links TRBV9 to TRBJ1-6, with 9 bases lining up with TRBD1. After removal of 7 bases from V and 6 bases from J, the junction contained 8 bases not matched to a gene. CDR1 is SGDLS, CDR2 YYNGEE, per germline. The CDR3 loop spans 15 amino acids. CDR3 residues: CASGTGLVGNSPLHF. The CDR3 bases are TGTGCCAGCGGGACAGGGCTCGTGGGTAATTCACCCCTCCACTTT.